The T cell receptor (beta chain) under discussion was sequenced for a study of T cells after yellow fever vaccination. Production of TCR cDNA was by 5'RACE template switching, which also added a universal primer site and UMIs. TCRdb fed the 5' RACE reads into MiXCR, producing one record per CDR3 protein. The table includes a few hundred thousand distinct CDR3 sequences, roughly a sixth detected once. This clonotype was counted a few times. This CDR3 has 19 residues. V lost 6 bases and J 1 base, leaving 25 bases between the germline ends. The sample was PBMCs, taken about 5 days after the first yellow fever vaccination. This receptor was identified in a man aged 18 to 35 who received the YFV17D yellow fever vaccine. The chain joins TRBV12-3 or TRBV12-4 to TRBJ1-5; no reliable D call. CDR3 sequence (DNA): TGTGCCAGCAGGCCCGGGAGCCTTCCTAGATCTATGAGCAATCAGCCCCAGCATTTT. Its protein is CASRPGSLPRSMSNQPQHF.